Presented here are 12 T cell receptor beta chains from one specimen sequenced in a study of human T cells and chemical hapten exposure (dated by TCRdb to about 2021). The library was built by means of RACE. Data came from a NextSeq 500. TCRdb reanalyzed the raw reads on its own, using fastp at Q25 for trimming and MiXCR for clone calling, and kept in-frame beta chains. Rows with one shared CDR3 protein collapse into an entry with the most common genes and DNA. In this sample the table shows 150,000 to 200,000 distinct CDR3 sequences, approximately 20% of which occur a single time. The top ten clonotypes cover about 6.7% of the sample. The time point label here, explained by the study, means: patch test 1, 2 weeks after DPC sensitization. Read against the paper, the sample's treatment or condition label means: therapeutic diphenylcyclopropenone sensitization with weekly scalp DPC. The material sequenced was whole blood, taken in connection with sensitization to the hapten diphenylcyclopropenone (DPC). Every receptor here comes from a woman between 50 and 59 years old with alopecia areata. Some clones in this sample may be carry-over from other donors' samples.

The rearrangement links TRBV20-1 to TRBJ1-1; D gene ambiguous. This CDR3 is built from 11 residues. Trimming cost V 0 bases and J 11 bases, with 10 bases left between them. Germline V gives CDR1 DFQATT, CDR2 SNEGSKA (reference sequence). Here the CDR3 reads CSARDSSQAFF. The CDR3 bases are TGCAGTGCTAGAGATTCATCCCAGGCTTTCTTT.

Here the CDR3 reads CASSLVESYEQYF. The CDR3 DNA is TGCGCCAGCAGCTTGGTGGAGTCCTACGAGCAGTACTTC. The genes are TRBV5-1 and TRBJ2-7, with D unclear. Trimming took off 0 bases at V and 1 base at J, with 5 bases between the two ends. Germline CDR1 and CDR2: SGHRS and YFSETQ. The CDR3 spans 13 residues. The full variable domain, completed using reference TRBV5-1 and TRBJ2-7, is KAGVTQTPRYLIKTRGQQVTLSCSPISGHRSVSWYQQTPGQGLQFLFEYFSETQRNKGNFPGRFSGRQFSNSRSEMNVSTLELGDSALYLCASSLVESYEQYFGPGTRLTVT.

This clonotype has just one count. V is TRBV7-3 and J is TRBJ2-7; 11 bases are shared with TRBD2. The V and J ends lost 3 bases and 6 bases, in that order; junction bases with no gene match: 7. The CDR3 runs 15 residues. CDR1 and CDR2 from the germline V gene are SGHTA and FQGTGA. CDR3 region: CASSLQLAGEGEQYF. In DNA, the CDR3 is TGTGCCAGCAGCTTGCAACTAGCGGGAGAGGGCGAGCAGTACTTC.

This clonotype has a handful of counts. The chain couples TRBV4-1 to TRBJ2-1; D gene unclear. The CDR3 length is 16 residues. The V end lost 2 bases, the J end lost 3 bases, and 14 bases lay between the germline ends. CDR1 MGHRA and CDR2 YSYEKL come from the germline V gene. CDR3 sequence: CASSQSPRPYYNEQFF. The CDR3 DNA follows: TGCGCCAGCAGCCAATCCCCGCGCCCATACTACAATGAGCAGTTCTTC.

This clonotype was recorded a few times. This chain uses TRBV30 with TRBJ2-1; D ambiguous. The CDR3 consists of 12 residues. V was cut by 2 bases and J by 13 bases, with 15 bases left in between. The germline gives CDR1 GTSNPN, CDR2 SVGIG (reference sequence). The CDR3 bases are TGTGCCTGGAGTAGGCAGGCAGGTCTTCAGTTCTTC. Residues: CAWSRQAGLQFF.

This chain joins TRBV29-1 and TRBJ2-1; 8 bases agree with TRBD2. Germline-derived CDR1 and CDR2 are SQVTM and ANQGSEA. This CDR3 comprises 13 residues. The ends lost 6 bases at V and 5 bases at J; junction bases unmatched: 6. The CDR3 DNA reads as TGCAGCGTGGCCGGGACTAGGAACAATGAGCAGTTCTTC. This translates into CSVAGTRNNEQFF.

This clonotype was counted a few times. V usage is TRBV29-1 and J usage is TRBJ1-1; D perhaps matches TRBD1 (6 bases). The V end was cut by 8 bases, the J end by 0 bases, with 13 bases between. CDR3 length: 13 residues. Germline assignment: CDR1 SQVTM and CDR2 ANQGSEA. This CDR3 reads CSSGQRMNTEAFF. Here the CDR3 DNA reads TGCAGCTCCGGACAGCGGATGAACACTGAAGCTTTCTTT. Combining the CDR3 with reference TRBV29-1 and TRBJ1-1 gives the whole variable domain SAVISQKPSRDICQRGTSLTIQCQVDSQVTMMFWYRQQPGQSLTLIATANQGSEATYESGFVIDKFPISRPNLTFSTLTVSNMSPEDSSIYLCSSGQRMNTEAFFGQGTRLTVV.

This clonotype turned up a few times. V and J are TRBV18 and TRBJ2-1; D is undetermined. Trimming pared 3 bases from V and 0 bases from J, leaving 18 bases between. The germline CDR1 and CDR2 sequences are KGHSH and LQKENI. This CDR3 has 18 residues. The CDR3 nucleotides read TGTGCCAGCTCACCGGATCCCCTAGACTCTAACTCCTACAATGAGCAGTTCTTC. This encodes CASSPDPLDSNSYNEQFF.

The rearrangement links TRBV7-8 to TRBJ2-3, with D hard to call. This CDR3 region has 13 residues. The germline V and J ends were trimmed by 5 bases and 6 bases, with 12 bases remaining between them. Germline CDR1 SGHVS, CDR2 FQNEAQ. The CDR3 reads CASSKSWRDTQYF. CDR3 sequence (DNA): TGTGCCAGCAGCAAATCATGGCGGGATACGCAGTATTTT. Full variable domain (missing parts from reference TRBV7-8 and TRBJ2-3): GAGVSQSPRYKVAKRGQDVALRCDPISGHVSLFWYQQALGQGPEFLTYFQNEAQLDKSGLPSDRFFAERPEGSVSTLKIQRTQQEDSAVYLCASSKSWRDTQYFGPGTRLTVL.

The V and J genes are TRBV18 and TRBJ1-2; TRBD1 is a possible D gene (5 bases). CDR1 is KGHSH and CDR2 is LQKENI in the germline V gene. CDR3 size: 15 residues. Trimming took off 6 bases at V and 4 bases at J, with 18 bases between the two ends. The CDR3 protein is CASSQMDKAAYGYTF. The DNA of the CDR3 is TGTGCCAGCTCCCAAATGGACAAGGCGGCCTATGGCTACACCTTC.

This clonotype came up a few times. This chain joins TRBV28 and TRBJ1-4, with a tentative D call TRBD1 (5 bases). The CDR3 covers 17 residues. Germline CDR1 MDHEN, CDR2 SYDVKM. Deletions cut 3 bases from V and 3 bases from J, with 17 bases between. The CDR3 DNA is TGTGCCAGCAGTTTCGTCAGGGTGCGATCTCCTAATGAAAAACTGTTTTTT. Translated, it gives CASSFVRVRSPNEKLFF.

This clonotype showed up just a few times. The chain carries TRBV5-6 and TRBJ1-1, with a weak D call TRBD1 (5 bases). Trimming stripped 3 bases from V and 4 bases from J, with 10 bases between. The CDR3 runs to 13 residues. Germline V gives CDR1 SGHDT, CDR2 YYEEEE. The CDR3, as DNA: TGTGCCAGCAGCTCAGGACATGGCACTGAAGCTTTCTTT. Its protein product is CASSSGHGTEAFF.